The present T cell receptor (beta chain) was sequenced within a study of long-term antiretroviral therapy in people with HIV. This CDR3 region has 16 residues. The ends were cut back, 4 bases at V and 4 bases at J, with 19 bases in the middle. Germline CDR1 is SEHNR and CDR2 is FQNEAQ (reference sequence). Only a few counts were recorded for this clone. At survey level, the immunoSEQ assay was run in its v3.0 version. The table came from immunoSEQ multiplex PCR; TCRdb's copy has only in-frame clones and leaves some out. The sample shows about 29,000 clones, approximately 86% of them seen only once. Among participants with HIV, every one received treatment in the United States.

The rearrangement uses TRBV7-9 and TRBJ1-2; possibly TRBD1 for D (5 bases). This clonotype originated in a man between 45 and 60 years old with HIV. This specimen consisted of unsorted PBMCs, obtained roughly 5 years before starting antiretroviral therapy. This chain's CDR3 is CASSSSSVGQLYGYTF. The CDR3, as DNA: TGTGCCAGCAGCTCCTCCTCCGTTGGACAACTCTATGGCTACACCTTC.